This TCR beta chain was obtained from a study of response to subunit inactivated influenza vaccine. Regarding the study as a whole: After each seasonal influenza vaccination, few new T cells are recruited, the authors suggested.

The CDR3 contains 17 residues. The V gene lost 3 bases and the J gene lost 8 bases, with 22 bases spanning the gap. Germline-derived CDR1 and CDR2 are MDHEN and SYDVKM. This clonotype has only a few counts. No antigen is known for it. TCRdb recomputed calls from the RT-PCR reads with MiXCR, one row per CDR3 protein. The sample lists about 160,000 distinct CDR3 sequences, approximately 10% occurring once. The V and J genes are TRBV28 and TRBJ2-2; D is unclear. This sample comprised non-naive T cells sorted from PBMCs, obtained about 40 days after vaccination. The origin of this receptor is a man aged 50 to 59 who received an inactivated influenza vaccine. The CDR3 spells CASSFRKRQGNWGELFF. The CDR3 DNA follows: TGTGCCAGCAGTTTTCGAAAGAGACAAGGGAATTGGGGGGAGCTGTTTTTT.